Sequencing of this T cell receptor (beta chain) was carried out in a study of Ad26.COV2.S vaccination and SARS-CoV-2 variants. CDR3 length: 15 amino acids. CDR1 and CDR2 from the germline V gene are SGHDT and YYEEEE. The V end lost 2 bases, the J end lost 6 bases, and 15 bases lay between the germline ends. Libraries were prepared by immunoSEQ multiplex PCR; TCRdb keeps only in-frame clonotypes and omits some of them. The table lists some 350,000 clones, around 90% of them singletons. Comments on this clone: Its antigen is undetermined.

Study conclusions and caveats: Total T cell responses were possibly underestimated by TCR breadth and depth analyses.

Here the sequenced sample was peripheral blood, taken after recovery from COVID-19. The receptor's source is a human donor who had recovered from COVID-19. The rearrangement uses TRBV5-6 and TRBJ2-4; D assignment may be TRBD1 or TRBD2 (6 bases each). Here the CDR3 DNA reads TGTGCCAGCAGCTTTGCTTGGGGGGCGGGAAACATTCAGTACTTC. It encodes CASSFAWGAGNIQYF.